The TCR beta chain described here comes from a study of blood T cell repertoires in COVID-19. Produced via immunoSEQ multiplex PCR; TCRdb's table is partial and in-frame only. Of about 100,000 clones in the sample, roughly 80% were seen once. The sample consisted of peripheral blood. This sequence originates from a man between 45 and 60 years old with active or convalescent COVID-19.

In nucleotides, the CDR3 is TGTGCCAGCAGCGTAGGACTTGAAGAGACCCAGTACTTC. It codes for CASSVGLEETQYF. The V gene is TRBV9, the J gene TRBJ2-5, with D unresolved. V shed 0 bases and J shed 3 bases, with 6 bases lying between them. Germline-derived CDR1 and CDR2 are SGDLS and YYNGEE. The CDR3 runs to 13 residues. Based on the CDR3 plus reference TRBV9 and TRBJ2-5, the full variable domain is DSGVTQTPKHLITATGQRVTLRCSPRSGDLSVYWYQQSLDQGLQFLIQYYNGEERAKGNILERFSAQQFPDLHSELNLSSLELGDSALYFCASSVGLEETQYFGPGTRLLVL.